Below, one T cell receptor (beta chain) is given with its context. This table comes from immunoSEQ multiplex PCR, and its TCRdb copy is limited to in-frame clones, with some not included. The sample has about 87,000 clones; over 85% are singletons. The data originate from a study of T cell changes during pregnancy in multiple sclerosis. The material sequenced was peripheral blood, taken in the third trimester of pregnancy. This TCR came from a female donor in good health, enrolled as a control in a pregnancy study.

CDR3 in DNA: TGTGCCAGCAGCTTGGGCGGGAGTCCCTACGAGCAGTACTTC. Translating it yields CASSLGGSPYEQYF. V and J are TRBV7-9 and TRBJ2-7; 7 bases map to TRBD2. V lost 3 bases and J lost 2; bases outside the gene matches: 4. The CDR3 totals 14 residues. The germline gives CDR1 SEHNR, CDR2 FQNEAQ (reference sequence).